This TCR beta chain is drawn from a study of shared clonotypes between healthy human individuals. Only CD45RO-negative cells positively selected for CCR7 counted as naive CD8 cells, so terminally differentiated effector memory CD45RA+ cells were excluded. Some clones are missing from TCRdb's copy, which holds only in-frame ones; the method was immunoSEQ multiplex PCR. The sample has fewer than 800,000 clones; under 95% are singletons. The receptor was isolated from a man aged 25 to 45 in good health. Sequencing was performed on naive CD8+ T cells sorted from blood.

CDR3 sequence: CAWSEGLAGVYEQYF. CDR3 nucleotide sequence: TGTGCCTGGAGTGAAGGACTAGCGGGAGTGTACGAGCAGTACTTC. The rearrangement links TRBV30 to TRBJ2-7, with 13 bases lining up with TRBD2. The CDR3 covers 15 residues. V shed 1 base, J shed 4 bases, and the junction held 4 bases outside the gene matches. In germline, CDR1 is GTSNPN, CDR2 SVGIG (reference sequence).